This TCR beta chain was identified during a study of T cell responses to AZD1222 COVID-19 vaccine. As for this clone: Its antigen is currently unknown.

Points from the study as a whole: Donors were mostly white British, more females; clonal diversity possibly underestimated. The study found Spike-specific TCR breadth and depth rose after two AZD1222 doses.

TCRdb's copy holds only in-frame clones and misses some; the assay was immunoSEQ multiplex PCR. The sample yields about 130,000 clones, about 93% seen once. CDR1 and CDR2 (germline): MNHEY, SMNVEV (reference sequence). The length of the CDR3 is 16 residues. Trimming took 4 bases from V and 3 from J, leaving 15 bases between them. The clonotype originates from an adult in good health. Here the sequenced sample was peripheral blood, taken on day 0 of AZD1222 vaccination. The chain combines TRBV27 with TRBJ2-2; D is possibly TRBD2 (7 bases). DNA of the CDR3: TGTGCCAGCAGTTCCTGGGGGGGGCCGGACACCGGGGAGCTGTTTTTT. Translating gives CASSSWGGPDTGELFF.